This T cell receptor beta chain came from a study of cytomegalovirus exposure and HLA in healthy donors. Study findings and constraints: Published work reported that the classifier diagnosed cytomegalovirus status with high specificity and sensitivity. A list of 150 or so TCR beta chains associated with cytomegalovirus was given. As confirmed in vitro, a few CMV-associated chains were specific for CMV antigens.

A few counts support this clone. The antigen remains undetermined. Profiled with immunoSEQ multiplex PCR; TCRdb holds only in-frame clones, not every one. In the table there are roughly 150,000 clones, roughly nine tenths of which are singletons. J gave up 3 bases and V 2 bases, and 2 bases lay outside the gene matches. CDR3 length: 14 amino acids. Germline CDR1 reads MRHNA; CDR2 reads SNTAGT. The study drew the donors from its 120-subject validation cohort, separate from the approximately 700-subject first cohort. This sequence was found in a woman in her thirties in good health and CMV-seronegative. The chain couples TRBV6-4 to TRBJ1-2, with TRBD1 matching over 8 bases. The sample was PBMCs. CDR3 region: CASSDQDRDYGYTF. The CDR3 region has the DNA TGTGCCAGCAGTGACCAGGACAGGGACTATGGCTACACCTTC.